This TCR beta chain comes out of a study of vaccination and CD4 T cells after COVID-19. Looking at the study overall: Post-vaccine sample collection happened at a median of roughly 72 days after dose two, ranging 14 to 241. A CEFX pool, an HIV-1 Nef pool, or else no peptide went into the control cultures. Notes on the study in general: Analysis covered relatively few convalescent patients and lacked any early post-infection timepoints.

Germline V gives CDR1 ENHRY, CDR2 SYGVKD. CDR3 length: 15 residues. V dropped 7 bases and J dropped 0 bases, with 10 bases sitting between them. In the case of this clonotype: Antigen unknown.

The Oncomine TCR Beta short-read assay was applied to DNA of cultured CD4+ T cells. From the PCR reads, TCRdb called clonotypes with MiXCR, one entry per CDR3 protein. The table records about 18,000 distinct CDR3 sequences, over 45% of them present only once. Stated treatment: approximately 9-day PBMC culture with coronavirus spike peptide pools or control peptides (ViraFEST assay). Replacement of half the medium with fresh IL-2 medium took place on days 3 and 7. This receptor was taken from a human donor who had recovered from COVID-19. This chain uses TRBV10-3 with TRBJ1-6; possible D gene TRBD1, 6 bases. Material: CD4+ T cells from blood, cultured in vitro, obtained before SARS-CoV-2 vaccination. The CDR3: CAIKPDSSYNSPLHF. DNA for the CDR3: TGTGCCATCAAGCCGGACAGCTCCTATAATTCACCCCTCCACTTT.